These T cell receptor beta chains were read from a single sample in a study of T cell changes during pregnancy in multiple sclerosis. TCRdb's table, derived via immunoSEQ multiplex PCR, lists solely in-frame clones and lacks some. The table records roughly 64,000 clones, roughly 89% of them present only once. The material sequenced was peripheral blood, taken in the second trimester of pregnancy. Receptors were obtained from a female donor with multiple sclerosis, enrolled in a pregnancy study. Each CDR3 is given with its conserved first and last residue. Each record gives: clone size, D gene, J gene, V gene, CDR3 DNA, CDR3 protein. A D gene is named only where the DNA matches it firmly. Only part of the rows carry a size: once, few, many, or a class if the clone is expanded.

>once|NA|TRBJ2-3|TRBV5-1
TGCGCCAGCAGCTTGACTACGGGAGACCCCAGCACAGATACGCAGTATTTT
CASSLTTGDPSTDTQYF
>NA|TRBD2|TRBJ2-3|TRBV11-1
TGTGCCAGCAGCTCGGGACTAGCGGGACTCACAGATACGCAGTATTTT
CASSSGLAGLTDTQYF
>NA|TRBD2|TRBJ2-1|TRBV27
TGTGCCAGCAGTCTATCCCCATTAATAACTAGCGGAGACAACAATGAGCAGTTCTTC
CASSLSPLITSGDNNEQFF
>NA|NA|TRBJ2-7|TRBV5-1
TGCGCCAGCAGCTTGGTTTCGAGTTACGAGCAGTACTTC
CASSLVSSYEQYF
>NA|TRBD2|TRBJ2-1|TRBV29-1
TGCAGCGGAAGCGGGAGCTTCGATGAGCAGTTCTTC
CSGSGSFDEQFF
>NA|TRBD2|TRBJ2-3|TRBV18
TGTGCCAGCTCAGGGACTAGCGGGAGCACAGATACGCAGTATTTT
CASSGTSGSTDTQYF
>NA|TRBD2|TRBJ2-5|TRBV11-2
TGTGCCAGCAGCTCGTGGACTAGCGGGAGAACCGGGGAGACCCAGTACTTC
CASSSWTSGRTGETQYF
>NA|NA|TRBJ2-1|TRBV5-4
TGTGCCAGCAGCCGGGACTCGCGCTCCTACAATGAGCAGTTCTTC
CASSRDSRSYNEQFF
>NA|NA|TRBJ2-1|TRBV4-1
TGCGCCAGCAGCCGAGTGGGCGGGGGCCGCTCCTACAATGAGCAGTTCTTC
CASSRVGGGRSYNEQFF
>NA|TRBD2|TRBJ2-7|TRBV5-4
TGTGCCAGCAGTCCCGCCCCCCGCGCGGGAGTGATGGTCGAGCAGTACTTC
CASSPAPRAGVMVEQYF
>NA|TRBD2|TRBJ2-7|TRBV5-1
TGCGCCAGCAGCTACGGACTAGCGGGGGCCTACGAGCAGTACTTC
CASSYGLAGAYEQYF
>NA|NA|TRBJ2-1|TRBV9
TGTGCCAGCAGCTCCTCCACTAGCTCCTACAATGAGCAGTTCTTC
CASSSSTSSYNEQFF
>few|NA|TRBJ2-7|TRBV4-1
TGCGCCAGCAGCCACTACGACAGATCCTACGAGCAGTACTTC
CASSHYDRSYEQYF
>NA|NA|TRBJ2-7|TRBV7-2
TGTGCCAGCAGCACCGACGCAGGGGCCCGGGGAGGGAAGCAGTACTTC
CASSTDAGARGGKQYF
>NA|NA|TRBJ2-7|TRBV4-1
TGCGCCAGCAGCCCCCTAGAGAAAGGAGGCTACGAGCAGTACTTC
CASSPLEKGGYEQYF
>NA|TRBD1|TRBJ1-4|TRBV6-1
TGTGCCAGCAGTGAAAGGCAGGGGGATGAAAAACTGTTTTTT
CASSERQGDEKLFF
>NA|TRBD1|TRBJ1-3|TRBV19
TGTGCCAGTAGGAGGGACAGCCGCAGCTCTGGAAACACCATATATTTT
CASRRDSRSSGNTIYF
>NA|NA|TRBJ1-5|TRBV6-5
TGTGCCAGCAGCGGACTATCCGGGAATCAGCCCCAGCATTTT
CASSGLSGNQPQHF
>NA|TRBD1|TRBJ1-1|TRBV7-2
TGTGCCAGCAGCCCAGACAGGGGGAACACTGAAGCTTTCTTT
CASSPDRGNTEAFF
>NA|NA|TRBJ2-5|TRBV2
TGTGCCAGCAGTACACACACCCAAGAGACCCAGTACTTC
CASSTHTQETQYF
>NA|NA|TRBJ2-7|TRBV19
TGTGCCAGTACCAGGACCGGGGACTGGACGTACGAGCAGTACTTC
CASTRTGDWTYEQYF
>NA|TRBD2|TRBJ2-5|TRBV7-2
TGTGCCAGCATCGCGTGGGCTAGCGGGATCCAAGAGACCCAGTACTTC
CASIAWASGIQETQYF
>NA|TRBD1|TRBJ1-5|TRBV27
TGTGCCAGCAGTACCCGGGACAGGGCATTCCAGCCCCAGCATTTT
CASSTRDRAFQPQHF
>NA|TRBD1|TRBJ2-7|TRBV10-3
TGTGTCATCAGTGGGACAGGCTCCTACGAGCAGTACTTC
CVISGTGSYEQYF
>NA|TRBD1|TRBJ1-4|TRBV11-3
TGTGCCAGCAGCTTATGCCCCAACGACAGGGGGGATACTGAAAAACTGTTTTTT
CASSLCPNDRGDTEKLFF
>NA|TRBD1|TRBJ1-2|TRBV5-5
TGTGCCAGCAGCATCCCGGGACAGGAGGCCGTTGGCTACACCTTC
CASSIPGQEAVGYTF
>NA|NA|TRBJ2-7|TRBV27
TGTGCCAGCACGCCTAGCGCCAGCTCCTACGAGCAGTACTTC
CASTPSASSYEQYF